A selection of T cell receptor beta chains follows, all from one sample in a study of beta chain features in type 1 diabetes. Sequencing used immunoSEQ multiplex PCR; TCRdb keeps in-frame clones, though not all of them. The sample lists about 700,000 clones, 13% occurring once. Sample: naive CD4+ T cells from blood. These receptors came from a man aged 18 to 29 with type 1 diabetes. The CDR3 runs from the conserved cysteine through the conserved F or W. The D gene is left open where the match is weak. The size entry is marked missing in some rows and otherwise reads once, few, many or a size class.

TRBV29-1	12	TRBJ1-2	-	-	TGCAGCGATCATAATCCCCCCGTCGCAGGCACCTTC	CSDHNPPVAGTF
TRBV28	13	TRBJ2-5	TRBD1	-	TGTGCCACCCTCGGACAGGGGCAAGAGACCCAGTACTTC	CATLGQGQETQYF
TRBV7-9	15	TRBJ2-1	-	few	TGTGCCAGCAGCTTAGTCGGAGGAGCAAGGGGTGAGCAGTTCTTC	CASSLVGGARGEQFF
TRBV5-6	15	TRBJ1-2	-	few	TGTGCCAGCAGGTCCCCAGGGGTCGTGCAGGATGGCTACACCTTC	CASRSPGVVQDGYTF
TRBV28	15	TRBJ1-4	TRBD1	-	TGTGCCAGCAGTTTACCCGACAGGGTATCTGAAAAACTGTTTTTT	CASSLPDRVSEKLFF
TRBV10-3	12	TRBJ2-5	TRBD2	-	TGTGCCATCGGGGGGGACCCGGGGACCCAGTACTTC	CAIGGDPGTQYF
TRBV10-3	12	TRBJ2-3	-	few	TGTGCCATCCGAGGGGGACCAGATACGCAGTATTTT	CAIRGGPDTQYF
TRBV5-1	15	TRBJ2-1	TRBD2	-	TGCGCCAGCAGCCCCGACGCGGGGGGAAACAATGAGCAGTTCTTC	CASSPDAGGNNEQFF
TRBV30	12	TRBJ1-4	-	-	TGTGCCTGGAGTGTACTTGGGGAAAAACTGTTTTTT	CAWSVLGEKLFF
TRBV30	15	TRBJ2-3	-	-	TGTGCCTGGATCGGCGGGGAGATAAAGAGGGATACGCAGTATTTT	CAWIGGEIKRDTQYF
TRBV6-6	14	TRBJ1-2	-	-	TGTGCCAGCAGTTACTCAGGCAGACCCTATGGCTACACCTTC	CASSYSGRPYGYTF
TRBV10-3	13	TRBJ2-2	-	few	TGTGCCATCAGTGATAATGGAGGCGGGGAGCTGTTTTTT	CAISDNGGGELFF
TRBV5-6	15	TRBJ1-5	-	-	TGTGCCAGCAGCTTAAATTGGGCAGGCAATCAGCCCCAGCATTTT	CASSLNWAGNQPQHF
TRBV2	15	TRBJ1-1	TRBD1	-	TGTGCCAGCAGTGGAGGGACAGGTCTCCCCACTGAAGCTTTCTTT	CASSGGTGLPTEAFF
TRBV4-1	15	TRBJ1-4	-	-	TGCGCCAGCAGCCAGAGATCGGGGGCCTCTGAAAAACTGTTTTTT	CASSQRSGASEKLFF
TRBV9	15	TRBJ1-6	-	-	TGTGCCAGCAGCTATGACAGTCTTGGACGGTCACCCCTCCACTTT	CASSYDSLGRSPLHF
TRBV25-1	12	TRBJ1-5	-	-	TGTGCCAGCAGTGCTACCTCGGAGCCCCAGCATTTT	CASSATSEPQHF
TRBV30	13	TRBJ2-5	-	-	TGTGCCTGGAGTCTCGGGGACGGGGAGACCCAGTACTTC	CAWSLGDGETQYF
TRBV10-1	17	TRBJ2-3	TRBD2	-	TGCGCCAGCAGTGAGAGGACTAGCGGGGGCTCCACAGATACGCAGTATTTT	CASSERTSGGSTDTQYF
TRBV30	13	TRBJ2-2	-	few	TGTGCCTGGAACGCGGTGAACACCGGGGAGCTGTTTTTT	CAWNAVNTGELFF
TRBV14	14	TRBJ2-6	-	few	TGTGCCAGCAGCCCCCGGACCGGGGCCAACGTCCTGACTTTC	CASSPRTGANVLTF
TRBV10-3	13	TRBJ1-1	-	-	TGTGCCATCAGCGGAGAAGAGCTTCGGTCGGCTTTCTTT	CAISGEELRSAFF
TRBV6-4	13	TRBJ2-3	TRBD2	-	TGTGCCAGCAGTGACCTCCCGGGGGGTACGCAGTATTTT	CASSDLPGGTQYF
TRBV5-1	13	TRBJ2-2	-	-	TGCGCCAGCACCCTGGAGGGAACCGGGGAGCTGTTTTTT	CASTLEGTGELFF
TRBV15	17	TRBJ2-5	TRBD2	-	TGTGCCACCAGCAGAGATCTACTAGCGGGGGGGCCAGAGACCCAGTACTTC	CATSRDLLAGGPETQYF
TRBV13	14	TRBJ1-6	TRBD1	-	TGTGCCAGCAGCATCCGGGACAGGAATTCACCCCTCCACTTT	CASSIRDRNSPLHF